This record concerns one T cell receptor (beta chain) sequence. Its cognate antigen is unknown. The CDR3 has 14 amino acids. V lost 0 bases and J lost 5, with 10 bases in between. CDR1 and CDR2 from the germline V gene are LGHNA and YSLEER. The data were obtained in a study of identical twins' blood T cells. Regarding the study as a whole: Top TCRbeta clonotypes were shared more with twin than unrelated donors. Twins shared about as many clonotypes as their cloneset sizes predicted.

Each TCR cDNA library carried sample-specific barcodes on both ends. TCRdb processed the 5' RACE reads anew with MiXCR; each CDR3 protein has one entry. The table lists fewer than 450,000 distinct CDR3 sequences, roughly 27% of them singletons, with 5.5% to 6.5% in the top ten. Material for sequencing was PBMCs. V usage is TRBV4-3 and J usage is TRBJ1-1; D is unresolved. This receptor was obtained from a woman aged 18-49 years in good health. For the CDR3, the DNA is TGCGCCAGCAGCCAAGATCCCCTAGGGACTGAAGCTTTCTTT. Protein product: CASSQDPLGTEAFF.